This T cell receptor beta chain originates from a study of blood T cell repertoires in COVID-19. In the study overall: PBMCs, B-cell-depleted T cells, or T cells were the source of the cDNA or gDNA that made up the material.

CDR1 is SGHTA and CDR2 is FQGNSA in the germline V gene. The CDR3 extends over 14 amino acids. Trimming cost V 5 bases and J 5 bases; bases outside gene matches: 8. In the original workflow: Amplified reference gene primers provided the basis for estimating nucleated cell counts. TCRdb's table, derived via immunoSEQ multiplex PCR, lists solely in-frame clones and lacks some. The V and J calls and clone size are taken from that table; D and trimming were inferred from the DNA. The sample consists of tens of thousands of clones, 65% to 90% of them appearing once. The chain recombines TRBV7-2 with TRBJ1-2; 7 positions match TRBD1. Sequencing was done on a sample of peripheral blood. This receptor was taken from a man aged 70 or older with acute or convalescent COVID-19. The CDR3, as DNA: TGTGCCAGCAGCCCTCTGGACAGGATATATGGCTACACCTTC. Translated, it gives CASSPLDRIYGYTF.